This T cell receptor (beta chain) originates from a study of Ad26.COV2.S vaccination and SARS-CoV-2 variants. Study-level information: Intramuscular Ad26.COV2.S doses were given once or twice, 56 days apart.

The data were produced by immunoSEQ multiplex PCR, yet TCRdb's version contains in-frame clones alone and is incomplete. The table has 200,000 to 250,000 clones, roughly 88% seen once. Germline CDR1 reads MNHEY; CDR2 reads SMNVEV (reference sequence). CDR3 length: 18 amino acids. J was trimmed by 3 bases and V by 2 bases; bases with no gene match: 6. Sample treatment: some 19 received Ad26.COV2.S at low or high dose, single or two shots; roughly 5 received placebo; per-sample allocation not given. Collection of the samples took place on day 63 after the first injection of vaccine or placebo. An Ad26 vector expressing Wuhan-strain SARS-CoV-2 spike served as the vaccine.

The sample in question was peripheral blood, obtained in a trial of Ad26.COV2.S vaccine versus placebo. The chain is built from TRBV27 and TRBJ2-2, with 13 bases identical to TRBD2. This TCR was recovered from a person between 18 and 65 years old who received the Ad26.COV2.S COVID-19 vaccine or a placebo. Here the CDR3 reads CASSLRLAGGGYTGELFF. CDR3 nucleotides: TGTGCCAGCAGTTTAAGACTAGCGGGAGGAGGGTACACCGGGGAGCTGTTTTTT.